This TCR beta chain was found in a study of T cell responses to AZD1222 COVID-19 vaccine. Notes on the study in general: Unmutated variant regions are reportedly targeted by nearly half of spike-specific TCRs. Vaccine-associated CD4 TCRs spanned spike, dominant at 160-218 and 743-854.

The CDR3 extends over 15 amino acids. Trimming left V 6 bases short and J 4 bases short, with 18 bases between. Germline V CDR1 and CDR2: MNHEY, SVGAGI. Sequencing used immunoSEQ multiplex PCR; TCRdb keeps in-frame clones, though not all of them. The sample includes 150,000 or so clones, under 95% of them seen just once. In its sample, this clone was seen once. The antigen remains undetermined. The source material was peripheral blood, sampled on day 0 of AZD1222 vaccination. This sequence was found in an adult in good health. This chain joins TRBV6-5 and TRBJ1-2; tentative D call: TRBD1 (6 bases). The CDR3 region has the DNA TGTGCCAGCAGCCGAAACGCAGGGGAGGGCTATGGCTACACCTTC. The encoded protein is CASSRNAGEGYGYTF.